In its sample, the clone carrying this TCR beta chain was seen a few times. What it binds is not known. It was patients with CD8+CD57+ cell expansion by flow cytometry who were chosen for sequencing. Profiling that covered TCR beta VDJ and CDR3 relied on genomic DNA as its template. TCRdb redid the calling of the reads with MiXCR, one entry per CDR3 protein. The sample comprises some 180,000 distinct CDR3 sequences, nearly 50% of which are singletons, and about an eighth rests with the top ten. The data are from a study of CD8+CD57+ T cells in acquired aplastic anemia. Study-wide findings and caveats: Patients and controls shared 25 to 35 CD8+ CDR3 sequences, highly expressed in patients.

The source material was sorted CD4+, CD8+, or CD8+CD57+ T cells (not recorded which) from PBMCs. The clonotype was recovered from a human donor with aplastic anemia.

CDR3 region: CASNRGSGKWETQYF. The CDR3 coding sequence is TGCGCCAGCAACAGGGGGTCCGGCAAGTGGGAGACCCAGTACTTC. The chain recombines TRBV10-2 with TRBJ2-5; 8 positions agree with TRBD1. Losses at the gene ends were 7 bases for V and 5 bases for J; bases not matched to a gene: 12. Germline assignment: CDR1 WSHSY and CDR2 SAAADI. The CDR3 contains 15 residues.